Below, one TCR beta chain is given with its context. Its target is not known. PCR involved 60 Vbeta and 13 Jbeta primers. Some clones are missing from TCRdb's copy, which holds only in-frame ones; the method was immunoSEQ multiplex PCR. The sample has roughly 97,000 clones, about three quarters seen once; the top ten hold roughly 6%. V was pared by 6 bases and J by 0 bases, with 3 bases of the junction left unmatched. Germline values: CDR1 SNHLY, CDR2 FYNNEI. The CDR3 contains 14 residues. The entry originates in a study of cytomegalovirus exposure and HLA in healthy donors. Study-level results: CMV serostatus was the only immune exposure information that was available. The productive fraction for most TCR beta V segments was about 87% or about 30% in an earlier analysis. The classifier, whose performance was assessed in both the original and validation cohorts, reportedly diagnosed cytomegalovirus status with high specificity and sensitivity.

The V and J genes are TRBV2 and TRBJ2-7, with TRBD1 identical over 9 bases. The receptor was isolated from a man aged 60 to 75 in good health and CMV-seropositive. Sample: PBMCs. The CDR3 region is CASRAGQGSYEQYF. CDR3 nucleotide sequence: TGTGCCAGCAGAGCGGGACAGGGCTCCTACGAGCAGTACTTC.